This T cell receptor (beta chain) was identified in a study of T cell responses to AZD1222 COVID-19 vaccine. Study-wide findings and caveats: The donor cohort was predominantly white British with a female majority, and clonal diversity may have been underestimated. Receipt of two AZD1222 doses was followed by a rise in Spike-specific TCR breadth and depth. Within unmutated variant regions lay the reported targets of nearly half of spike-specific TCRs. Spike-wide coverage was observed for vaccine-associated CD4 TCRs, with dominant responses at 160-218 and 743-854.

Sequencing used immunoSEQ multiplex PCR; TCRdb keeps in-frame clones, though not all of them. This table holds under 250,000 clones, about 92% found once. The germline V gene has CDR1 SGHRS and CDR2 YFSETQ. The CDR3 runs 15 residues. The V end was cut by 0 bases, the J end by 7 bases, with 11 bases between. As to this clone: Its antigen is unidentified. Other DNA sequences from this sample encode an identical CDR3 as well.

The starting material was peripheral blood, obtained on day 0 of MenACWY control vaccination. The chain links TRBV5-1 to TRBJ1-6; D is possibly TRBD1 (5 bases). The receptor was isolated from an adult in good health. CDR3 nucleotides: TGCGCCAGCAGCTTGGAGGCAGGGTACAATTCACCCCTCCACTTT. The encoded protein is CASSLEAGYNSPLHF.